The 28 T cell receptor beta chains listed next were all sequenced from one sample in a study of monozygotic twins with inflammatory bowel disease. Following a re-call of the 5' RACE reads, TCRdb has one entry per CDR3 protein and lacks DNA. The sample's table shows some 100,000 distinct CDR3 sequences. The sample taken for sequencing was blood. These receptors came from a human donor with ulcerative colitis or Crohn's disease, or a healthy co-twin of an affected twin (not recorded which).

The CDR3 sequence: CASSSHGLAGDNEQFF. The chain couples TRBV7-2 to TRBJ2-1; TCRdb outputs TRBD2, but without DNA this stays unchecked. Germline V gene data show CDR1 as SGHTA and CDR2 as FQGNSA. The CDR3 sequence is 16 residues long.

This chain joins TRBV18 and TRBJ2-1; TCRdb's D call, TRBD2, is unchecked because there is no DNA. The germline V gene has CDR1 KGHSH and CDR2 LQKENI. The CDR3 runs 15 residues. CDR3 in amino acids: CASSPRAEIYNEQFF.

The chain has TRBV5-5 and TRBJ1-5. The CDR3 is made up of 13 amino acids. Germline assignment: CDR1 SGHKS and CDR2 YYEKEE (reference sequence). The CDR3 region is CASSLGNYQPQHF.

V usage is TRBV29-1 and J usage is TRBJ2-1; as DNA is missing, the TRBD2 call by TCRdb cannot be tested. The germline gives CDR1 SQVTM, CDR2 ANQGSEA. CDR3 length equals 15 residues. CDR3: CSAWGGDYSYNEQFF.

CDR3 residues: CASSRSSGGYLNNEQFF. V and J are TRBV12-3 or TRBV12-4 and TRBJ2-1; the TRBD2 assignment by TCRdb is unverifiable without DNA. The CDR3 has 17 residues.

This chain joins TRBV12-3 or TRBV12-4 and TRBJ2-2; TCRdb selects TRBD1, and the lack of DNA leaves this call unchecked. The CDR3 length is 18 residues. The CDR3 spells CASSTWTGGASDTGELFF.

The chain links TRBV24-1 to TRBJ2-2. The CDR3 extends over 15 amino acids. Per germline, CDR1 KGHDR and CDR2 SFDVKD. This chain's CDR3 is CATSDLPANTGELFF.

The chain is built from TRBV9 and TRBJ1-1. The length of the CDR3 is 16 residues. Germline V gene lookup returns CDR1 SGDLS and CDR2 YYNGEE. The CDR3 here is CASSSPVGGETTEAFF. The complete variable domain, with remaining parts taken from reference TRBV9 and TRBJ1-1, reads DSGVTQTPKHLITATGQRVTLRCSPRSGDLSVYWYQQSLDQGLQFLIQYYNGEERAKGNILERFSAQQFPDLHSELNLSSLELGDSALYFCASSSPVGGETTEAFFGQGTRLTVV.

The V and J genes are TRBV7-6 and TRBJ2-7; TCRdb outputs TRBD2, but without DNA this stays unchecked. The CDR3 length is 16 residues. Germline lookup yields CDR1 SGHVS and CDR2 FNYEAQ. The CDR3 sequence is CASSLDLTETSGEQYF.

CDR3 amino acids: CASSERWENKNIQYF. V and J are TRBV6-1 and TRBJ2-4. This CDR3 spans 15 amino acids. CDR1 is MNHNS and CDR2 is SASEGT in the germline V gene.

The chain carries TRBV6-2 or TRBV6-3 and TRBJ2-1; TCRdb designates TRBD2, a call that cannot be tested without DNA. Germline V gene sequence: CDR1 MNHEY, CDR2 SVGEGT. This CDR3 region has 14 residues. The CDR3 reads CASGRLAGVYEQFF.

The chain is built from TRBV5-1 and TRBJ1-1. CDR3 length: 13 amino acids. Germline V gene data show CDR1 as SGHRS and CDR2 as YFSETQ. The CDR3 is CASSLLQTTEAFF.

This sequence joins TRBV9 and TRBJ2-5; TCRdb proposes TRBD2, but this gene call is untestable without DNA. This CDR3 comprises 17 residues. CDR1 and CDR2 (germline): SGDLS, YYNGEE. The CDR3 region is CASSADERGGTYETQYF.

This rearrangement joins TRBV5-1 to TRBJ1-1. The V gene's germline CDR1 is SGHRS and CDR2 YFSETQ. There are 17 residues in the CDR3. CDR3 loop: CASSLASPLRMNTEAFF.

The CDR3 sequence: CASSQAGGYEQYF. The V and J genes are TRBV3-1 and TRBJ2-7. The CDR3 is made up of 13 amino acids. Germline assignment: CDR1 LGHDT and CDR2 YNNKEL (reference sequence).

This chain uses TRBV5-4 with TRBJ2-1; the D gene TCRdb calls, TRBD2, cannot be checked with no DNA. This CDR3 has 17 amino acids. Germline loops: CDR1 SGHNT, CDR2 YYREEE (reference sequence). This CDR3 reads CASSYKVGAGGHNEQFF.

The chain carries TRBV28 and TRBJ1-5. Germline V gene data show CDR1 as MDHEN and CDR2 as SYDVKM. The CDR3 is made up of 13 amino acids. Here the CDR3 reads CASRSASNQPQHF.

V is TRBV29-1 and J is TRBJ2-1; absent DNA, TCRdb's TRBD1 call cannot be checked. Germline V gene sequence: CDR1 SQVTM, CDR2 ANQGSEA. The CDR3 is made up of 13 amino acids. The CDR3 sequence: CSVCKDWENEQFF.

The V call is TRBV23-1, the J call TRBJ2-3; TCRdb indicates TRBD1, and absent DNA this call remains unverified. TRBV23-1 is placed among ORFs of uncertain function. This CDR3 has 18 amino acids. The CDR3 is CASSQWEGGTASTDTQYF.

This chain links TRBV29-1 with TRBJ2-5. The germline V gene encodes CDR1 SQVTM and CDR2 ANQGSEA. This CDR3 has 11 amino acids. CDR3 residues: CSAVQSETQYF. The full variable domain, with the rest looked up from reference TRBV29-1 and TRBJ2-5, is SAVISQKPSRDICQRGTSLTIQCQVDSQVTMMFWYRQQPGQSLTLIATANQGSEATYESGFVIDKFPISRPNLTFSTLTVSNMSPEDSSIYLCSAVQSETQYFGPGTRLLVL.

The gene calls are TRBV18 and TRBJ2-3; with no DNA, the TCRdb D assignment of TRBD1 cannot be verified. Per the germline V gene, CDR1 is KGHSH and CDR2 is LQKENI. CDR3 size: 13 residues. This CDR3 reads CASSPEPLSTQYF.

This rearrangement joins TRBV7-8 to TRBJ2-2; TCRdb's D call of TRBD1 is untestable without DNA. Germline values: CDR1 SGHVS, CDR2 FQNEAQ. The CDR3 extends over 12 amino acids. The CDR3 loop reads CASSSDRGELFF.

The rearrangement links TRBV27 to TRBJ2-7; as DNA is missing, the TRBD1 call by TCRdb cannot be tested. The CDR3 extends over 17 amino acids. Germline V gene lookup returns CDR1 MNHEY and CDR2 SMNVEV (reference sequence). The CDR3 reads CASSLSMGDRGIYEQYF.

The CDR3 reads CSAPYPRVGENEQYF. The chain has TRBV20-1 and TRBJ2-7; TCRdb's D call, TRBD2, is unchecked because there is no DNA. This CDR3 has 15 residues. Germline lookup yields CDR1 DFQATT and CDR2 SNEGSKA (reference sequence).

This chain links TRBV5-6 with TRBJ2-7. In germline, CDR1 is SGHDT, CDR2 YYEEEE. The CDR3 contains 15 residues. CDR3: CASSFGAGGTYEQYF.

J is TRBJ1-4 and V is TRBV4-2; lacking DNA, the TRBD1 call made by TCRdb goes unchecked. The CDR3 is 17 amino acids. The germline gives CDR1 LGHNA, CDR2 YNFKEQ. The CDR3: CASSQDLGDRSNEKLFF.

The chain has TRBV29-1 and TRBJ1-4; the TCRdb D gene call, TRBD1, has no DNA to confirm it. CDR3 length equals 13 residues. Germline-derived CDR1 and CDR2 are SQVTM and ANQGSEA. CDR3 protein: CSVETDSSEKLFF.

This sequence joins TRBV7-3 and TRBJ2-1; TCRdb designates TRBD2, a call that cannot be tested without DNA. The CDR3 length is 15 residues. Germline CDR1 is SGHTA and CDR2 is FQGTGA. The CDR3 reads CASSLRLAVHNEQFF.